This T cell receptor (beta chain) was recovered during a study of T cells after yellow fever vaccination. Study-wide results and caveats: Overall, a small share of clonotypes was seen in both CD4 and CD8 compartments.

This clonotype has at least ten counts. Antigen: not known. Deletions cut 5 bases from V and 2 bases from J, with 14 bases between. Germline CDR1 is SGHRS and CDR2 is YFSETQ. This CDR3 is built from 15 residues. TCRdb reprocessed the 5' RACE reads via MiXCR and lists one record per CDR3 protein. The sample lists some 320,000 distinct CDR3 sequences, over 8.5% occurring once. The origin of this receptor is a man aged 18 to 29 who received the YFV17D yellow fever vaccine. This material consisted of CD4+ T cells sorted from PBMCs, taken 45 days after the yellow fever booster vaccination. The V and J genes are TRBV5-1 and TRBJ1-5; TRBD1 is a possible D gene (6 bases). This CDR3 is CASRRDTQGNQPQHF. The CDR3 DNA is TGCGCCAGCAGGCGGGACACCCAGGGCAATCAGCCCCAGCATTTT. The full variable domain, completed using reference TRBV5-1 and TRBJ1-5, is KAGVTQTPRYLIKTRGQQVTLSCSPISGHRSVSWYQQTPGQGLQFLFEYFSETQRNKGNFPGRFSGRQFSNSRSEMNVSTLELGDSALYLCASRRDTQGNQPQHFGDGTRLSIL.